This T cell receptor beta chain was captured in a study of early T cells in non-severe SARS-CoV-2 infection. Study-level information: The sequenced material was bulk RNA from unsorted whole blood, and its chains were unpaired. General study points: VDJdb-based matching was biased toward anti-spike CD8 responses and missed private and CD4 specificities.

The CDR3 loop spans 13 amino acids. With 2 bases removed from V and 1 base from J, the gap between germline ends came to 5 bases. This clonotype was detected many times. The antigen remains undetermined. Researchers tagged individual cDNA molecules with unique molecular identifiers. Via MiXCR, TCRdb re-called the 5' RACE reads, giving one row per CDR3 protein. Of about 50,000 distinct CDR3 sequences listed, over 10% are singletons. The TCR sequence derives from an adult who was a healthcare worker with PCR-confirmed SARS-CoV-2 infection or an uninfected control (not recorded which). Material: whole blood. The V gene is TRBV12-3 or TRBV12-4, the J gene TRBJ1-1; D is undetermined. Here the CDR3 reads CASSLSENTEAFF. CDR3 bases: TGTGCCAGCAGTTTATCAGAGAACACTGAAGCTTTCTTT.